Only one count was recorded for the clone carrying this TCR beta chain. The antigen remains unidentified. The data are from a study of cytomegalovirus exposure and HLA in healthy donors. PCR employed 60 Vbeta and 13 Jbeta primers. Authors' analysis steps: Later, roughly 77 million unique TCR beta chains were counted in an analysis, and 10 million to 12 million of them were shared. Sequenced by immunoSEQ multiplex PCR; TCRdb stores in-frame clones only, minus some. V and J calls and clone size are copied from that table; D and trimming were computed from the DNA. The sample lists about 150,000 clones, approximately 85% seen once, with roughly 2.3% in the top ten. Germline values: CDR1 MNHNY, CDR2 SVGAGI (reference sequence). There are 14 residues in the CDR3. V was trimmed by 11 bases and J by 3 bases, leaving 17 bases between them. Study-wide findings and caveats: Productive status was seen about 87% or about 30% of the time for most TCR beta V segments in an earlier analysis. Association of 16,951 TCR beta sequences with HLA alleles was found at 0.05 false discovery rate in a later analysis.

The origin of this receptor is a woman aged 18 to 35 in good health and CMV-seronegative. This chain connects TRBV6-6 to TRBJ1-3, with D tentatively TRBD1 (6 bases). Sequenced: PBMCs. The CDR3 nucleotides read TGTGCCGCCGAGGGGGGGCGCATTGGAAACACCATATATTTT. Encoded protein: CAAEGGRIGNTIYF.